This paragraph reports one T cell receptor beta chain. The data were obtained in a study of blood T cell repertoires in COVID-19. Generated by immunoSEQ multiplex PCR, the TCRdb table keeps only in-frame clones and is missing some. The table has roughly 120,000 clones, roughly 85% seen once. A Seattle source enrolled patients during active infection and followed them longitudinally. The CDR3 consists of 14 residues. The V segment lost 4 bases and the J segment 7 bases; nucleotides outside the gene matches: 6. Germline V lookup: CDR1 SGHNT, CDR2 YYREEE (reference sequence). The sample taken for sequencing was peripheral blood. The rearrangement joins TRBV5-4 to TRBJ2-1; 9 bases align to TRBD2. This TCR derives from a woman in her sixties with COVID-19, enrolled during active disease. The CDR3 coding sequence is TGTGCCAGCAGCGAGCGGGGGGCCCTAAATGAGCAGTTCTTC. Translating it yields CASSERGALNEQFF.